A single sample is the source of the 24 T cell receptor beta chains below, sequenced in a study of T cells in Graves' hyperthyroidism and ophthalmopathy. The TCR beta CDR3 regions underwent amplification using RNA transcripts as the source. The HTBI primer set was used in a first-round RT-PCR of the TCR CDR3. One entry per CDR3 protein, called by TCRdb with MiXCR from the multiplex PCR reads. Here the sample spans 350,000 or so distinct CDR3 sequences, 18% being singletons. Sequenced: blood. The receptors shown here come from a woman aged 40 to 50 with Graves' ophthalmopathy.

This clonotype occurred many times. This sequence joins TRBV12-3 or TRBV12-4 and TRBJ1-2; D gene ambiguous. There are 17 residues in the CDR3. Trimming pared 3 bases from V and 0 bases from J, leaving 17 bases between. For the CDR3, the DNA is TGTGCCAGCAGTTTCCGGTCGGGGTTAGTAACTAACTATGGCTACACCTTC. Translating gives CASSFRSGLVTNYGYTF.

This clonotype was seen at least ten times. V gene TRBV6-1 combines with J gene TRBJ1-2; D unclear. The germline gives CDR1 MNHNS, CDR2 SASEGT. V lost 2 bases to trimming and J lost 4 bases, with 8 bases between them. There are 13 residues in the CDR3. The CDR3 reads CASSERHLYGYTF. CDR3 coding DNA: TGTGCCAGCAGTGAAAGGCATCTCTATGGCTACACCTTC.

This clonotype appeared many times. V and J are TRBV28 and TRBJ2-2, with TRBD2 identical over 14 bases. V lost 5 bases, J lost 4 bases, and 3 bases stayed unmatched. Germline V gene sequence: CDR1 MDHEN, CDR2 SYDVKM. The CDR3 contains 16 residues. DNA of the CDR3: TGTGCCAGCAGTGGGACTAGCGGGAGTTTCACCGGGGAGCTGTTTTTT. Encoded protein: CASSGTSGSFTGELFF.

This clonotype was seen repeatedly, ten times or more. J is TRBJ2-7 and V is TRBV11-3; D gene unclear. This CDR3 is built from 13 residues. Trimming cost V 5 bases and J 6 bases, with 14 bases left between them. Per the germline V gene, CDR1 is SGHNT and CDR2 is YENEEA. The CDR3 loop is CASSQYPGTEQYF. CDR3 DNA: TGTGCCAGCAGCCAATACCCCGGAACCGAGCAGTACTTC.

This rearrangement joins TRBV6-2 or TRBV6-3 to TRBJ2-7, with TRBD2 matching 7 bases. Germline-derived CDR1 and CDR2 are MNHEY and SVGEGT. CDR3 length equals 18 residues. J gave up 2 bases and V 6 bases, and 19 bases lay outside the gene matches. CDR3 DNA sequence: TGTGCCAGCAGGGGCGGTGGTCGCGGGAGATGGGGGACCTACGAGCAGTACTTC. The encoded protein is CASRGGGRGRWGTYEQYF.

This clonotype came up many times. This chain links TRBV28 with TRBJ2-7; D could derive from TRBD1 or TRBD2 (5 bases each). Trimming removed 11 bases from V and 6 bases from J, with 17 bases in between. The CDR3 loop spans 12 amino acids. CDR1 MDHEN and CDR2 SYDVKM come from the germline V gene. CDR3 nucleotides: TGTGCCTCGGGGCAGGGTGTAGGCGAGCAGTACTTC. Its protein product is CASGQGVGEQYF.

In this sample, this clonotype turned up many times. The V call is TRBV4-1, the J call TRBJ2-5, with 13 bases that match TRBD2. V lost 3 bases to trimming and J lost 5 bases; unmatched junction nucleotides: 12. This CDR3 region has 18 residues. In germline, CDR1 is MGHRA, CDR2 YSYEKL. The CDR3 region is CASSQGLAGRYDVETQYF. The CDR3 bases are TGCGCCAGCAGCCAGGGACTAGCGGGAAGGTACGATGTGGAGACCCAGTACTTC.

This clonotype was seen only once. The V call is TRBV6-1, the J call TRBJ1-1, with 9 bases lining up with TRBD1. The CDR3 is 15 amino acids. The V and J ends lost 6 bases and 7 bases, in that order; junction bases with no gene match: 12. Germline CDR1 is MNHNS and CDR2 is SASEGT. The CDR3 sequence is CASSNPGQGISEAFF. CDR3 DNA: TGTGCCAGCAGCAATCCGGGACAGGGTATCAGTGAAGCTTTCTTT.

A note on this clonotype: Since the CDR3 does not end with the conserved phenylalanine or tryptophan, this likely comes from a read error. It is unclear where the CDR3 begins or ends on the DNA, so no DNA is shown, and the CDR3 is as TCRdb lists it. The V and J genes are TRBV24-1 and TRBJ2-2; TRBD1, the table's D call, lacks a check against the DNA. CDR1 is KGHDR, CDR2 SFDVKD, per germline. The CDR3 is made up of 13 amino acids, end residues included. The CDR3 sequence: CATSFRDTGELFI.

This clonotype was seen many times. The chain's CDR3 is CASSAYRGPHQDGYTF. The CDR3 nucleotides read TGTGCCAGCAGTGCGTACCGGGGGCCCCACCAGGATGGCTACACCTTC. The gene calls are TRBV28 and TRBJ1-2, with D maybe TRBD1 (6 bases). CDR1 and CDR2 from the germline V gene are MDHEN and SYDVKM. The CDR3 contains 16 residues. V lost 5 bases and J 6 bases, leaving 22 bases between the germline ends.

This clonotype has a count of ten or more. The chain carries TRBV19 and TRBJ2-2; TRBD2 matches 9 bases. V trimming: 5 bases; J trimming: 6 bases; junction bases outside the gene matches: 4. Germline values: CDR1 LNHDA, CDR2 SQIVND (reference sequence). CDR3 length: 14 residues. CDR3 loop: CASSLIAGAGELFF. The CDR3 nucleotides read TGTGCCAGTAGTTTAATAGCGGGAGCCGGGGAGCTGTTTTTT.

This clonotype was observed many times. V gene TRBV7-9 combines with J gene TRBJ1-5; D is perhaps TRBD1 (5 bases). Germline values: CDR1 SEHNR, CDR2 FQNEAQ (reference sequence). V was cut by 3 bases and J by 4 bases, with 10 bases left in between. The CDR3 spans 14 residues. CDR3 nucleotide sequence: TGTGCCAGCAGCTTCGGGGAGGGGAATCAGCCCCAGCATTTT. Protein: CASSFGEGNQPQHF.

This clonotype has a count of ten or more. J is TRBJ2-7 and V is TRBV28; D is perhaps TRBD2 (5 bases). V gave up 3 bases and J gave up 2 bases, with 14 bases separating them. The CDR3 runs 15 residues. Germline loops: CDR1 MDHEN, CDR2 SYDVKM. Here the CDR3 DNA reads TGTGCCAGCAGTTTCAGTCGGGGTAGGGCCTACGAGCAGTACTTC. Translation gives CASSFSRGRAYEQYF.

This clonotype was detected many times. The V gene is TRBV6-2 or TRBV6-3, the J gene TRBJ1-5, with 9 bases fitting TRBD1. CDR1 MNHEY and CDR2 SVGEGT come from the germline V gene. The junction had 12 bases not matched to a gene; V was cut back by 5 bases and J by 7 bases. This CDR3 is built from 16 residues. As DNA, the CDR3 is TGTGCCAGCAGTACACCGGGACAGGGCTCCGGCCAGCCCCAGCATTTT. This encodes CASSTPGQGSGQPQHF.

In this sample, this clonotype turned up many times. The CDR3 DNA reads TGTGCCAGCAGCCGTGACAGCCGTGAAGCTTTCTTT. As protein: CASSRDSREAFF. The chain couples TRBV7-9 to TRBJ1-1, with a weak D call TRBD1 (5 bases). V shed 5 bases and J shed 7 bases, with 11 bases lying between them. Germline CDR1 SEHNR, CDR2 FQNEAQ (reference sequence). The CDR3 has 12 residues.

In this sample, this clonotype turned up many times. This chain uses TRBV29-1 with TRBJ1-2, with TRBD1 matching over 8 bases. The CDR3 totals 15 residues. Trimming removed 4 bases from V and 3 bases from J; junction bases left unmatched: 10. Germline-derived CDR1 and CDR2 are SQVTM and ANQGSEA. In nucleotides, the CDR3 is TGCAGCGTTGGGAAATGGACAGGGAGGGACTATGGCTACACCTTC. This codes for CSVGKWTGRDYGYTF.

This sequence joins TRBV5-1 and TRBJ1-5, with TRBD1 as a possible D gene (5 bases). The V end lost 4 bases, the J end lost 2 bases, and 13 bases lay between the germline ends. The CDR3 sequence is 15 residues long. The V gene's germline CDR1 is SGHRS and CDR2 YFSETQ. CDR3: CASSPDLGGNQPQHF. The CDR3, as DNA: TGCGCCAGCAGCCCAGACCTGGGGGGCAATCAGCCCCAGCATTTT.

This clonotype was counted at least ten times. The chain carries TRBV24-1 and TRBJ1-1; D possibly corresponds to TRBD1 (5 bases). Germline V gene sequence: CDR1 KGHDR, CDR2 SFDVKD. V was shortened by 7 bases and J by 1 base, with 9 bases between the two germline ends. The CDR3 loop spans 13 amino acids. CDR3 in DNA: TGTGCCACCAGGACAGAGTCGAACACTGAAGCTTTCTTT. The encoded protein is CATRTESNTEAFF.

This clonotype was observed at least ten times. The chain recombines TRBV9 with TRBJ2-7; D possibly uses TRBD1 or TRBD2 (5 bases each). Germline CDR1 and CDR2: SGDLS and YYNGEE. This CDR3 region has 14 residues. V was clipped by 2 bases and J by 2 bases, with 11 bases between them. This chain's CDR3 is CASSVGTQAYEQYF. Written as DNA, the CDR3 is TGTGCCAGCAGCGTCGGGACGCAAGCCTACGAGCAGTACTTC.

This clonotype occurred many times. V gene TRBV15 combines with J gene TRBJ1-3; D not resolved. The CDR3 consists of 14 residues. Trimming stripped 2 bases from V and 4 bases from J, with 9 bases between. Germline-derived CDR1 and CDR2 are LNHNV and YYDKDF (reference sequence). In nucleotides, the CDR3 is TGTGCCACCAGCAGATCTGGGTTCGGAAACACCATATATTTT. Encoded protein: CATSRSGFGNTIYF.

This clonotype was seen many times. This chain links TRBV7-3 with TRBJ2-5, with 7 bases identical to TRBD1. Germline CDR1 SGHTA, CDR2 FQGTGA. Trimming removed 1 base from V and 4 bases from J; junction bases left unmatched: 9. The CDR3 is 16 residues long. This CDR3 is CASSLRGTDSPETQYF. In DNA, the CDR3 is TGTGCCAGCAGCTTAAGGGGGACAGACTCCCCAGAGACCCAGTACTTC.

The sample holds many counts of this clonotype. The genes are TRBV10-2 and TRBJ2-2; 7 bases are a match to TRBD1. The CDR3 is made up of 15 amino acids. The ends lost 6 bases at V and 1 base at J; junction bases unmatched: 5. From germline, CDR1 is WSHSY and CDR2 SAAADI. The CDR3 sequence is CASSPRTGNTGELFF. DNA for the CDR3: TGCGCCAGCAGCCCCAGGACAGGGAACACCGGGGAGCTGTTTTTT.

This clonotype has a count of ten or more. The chain employs TRBV6-5 and TRBJ2-5, with 8 bases fitting TRBD1. V shed 9 bases, J shed 2 bases, and the junction held 8 bases outside the gene matches. The CDR3 extends over 14 amino acids. Germline V lookup: CDR1 MNHEY, CDR2 SVGAGI. Here the CDR3 reads CARESTGGQETQYF. For the CDR3, the DNA is TGTGCCAGAGAGAGCACAGGGGGACAAGAGACCCAGTACTTC.

This clonotype appeared many times. The chain has TRBV6-2 or TRBV6-3 and TRBJ2-7; 10 positions match TRBD1. The CDR3 is made up of 16 amino acids. Germline-derived CDR1 and CDR2 are MNHEY and SVGEGT. V was pared by 1 base and J by 4 bases, with 7 bases of the junction left unmatched. The CDR3 coding sequence is TGTGCCAGCAGTTACTTCAGGACAGGGGGAATATACGAGCAGTACTTC. It translates to CASSYFRTGGIYEQYF.